This T cell receptor beta chain was captured by sequencing in a study of cytomegalovirus exposure and HLA in healthy donors. The study, taken as a whole, reports: In a later analysis, first-cohort TCR clusters were found to tend to co-occur in the 120 or so validation repertoires. The study recorded over 150 TCR beta chains that were cytomegalovirus-associated. TCR sequences were mostly rare, though some public TCRs occurred in many donors.

The germline gives CDR1 SGHTA, CDR2 FQGNSA. The V gene lost 5 bases and the J gene lost 3 bases, with 13 bases spanning the gap. This CDR3 region has 14 residues. The repertoire was sequenced with immunoSEQ multiplex PCR; TCRdb's copy has only in-frame clones and lacks some. The repertoire holds more than 85,000 clones, with 85% to 95% as singletons. Note on this clone: The antigen is undetermined.

Material for sequencing was PBMCs. The genes are TRBV7-2 and TRBJ1-2; D may be TRBD1 (6 bases). This sequence originates from a woman aged 18-30 years in good health and CMV-seronegative. The CDR3 loop reads CASSPSPGDYGYTF. CDR3 coding DNA: TGTGCCAGCAGCCCCTCCCCAGGGGACTATGGCTACACCTTC.